This entry concerns a single T cell receptor (beta chain). What it recognizes is unknown. The length of the CDR3 is 14 residues. Per germline, CDR1 LNHDA and CDR2 SQIVND (reference sequence). Trimming pared 2 bases from V and 5 bases from J, leaving 9 bases between. About 33,000 T cell genomes (approximately 0.2 ug DNA) went into each sorted-subset replicate. Produced via immunoSEQ multiplex PCR; TCRdb's table is partial and in-frame only. The sample lists around 2.5 million clones, under 95% occurring once. This sample is drawn from a study of shared clonotypes between healthy human individuals. General study results and limits: Non-shared clonotypes showed lower generation probabilities than clonotypes common to all four donors.

The authors divided CD4+ cells into CD45RA+ naive and CD45RA-negative memory subsets. Specimen: naive CD4+ T cells from PBMCs. Subset described: CD45RA+ positively selected. The chain is built from TRBV19 and TRBJ2-2; no firm D call. This clonotype originated in a man younger than 35 in good health. Some clones in this sample may be carry-over from other donors' samples. The CDR3 sequence is CASSISRLTGELFF. DNA of the CDR3: TGTGCCAGTAGTATATCTCGGCTAACCGGGGAGCTGTTTTTT.